This T cell receptor beta chain was captured in a study of spatial heterogeneity in lung cancer. Time point here: sample taken at primary tumor resection. No cells were sorted before sequencing. The whole RNA sequenced was extracted from tumor, nontumor lung or frozen PBMC. This clonotype was seen ten or more times. TCRdb redid the calling of the 5' RACE reads with MiXCR, one entry per CDR3 protein. Among 12,000 to 15,000 distinct CDR3 sequences listed, 7.5% to 8.5% were seen once. The sample consisted of PBMCs, taken at surgery. This TCR was recovered from a female donor with early-stage non-small cell lung cancer.

For the CDR3, the DNA is TGTGCCAGCAGCCTATCGGACTTCCTAAGCTACGAGCAGTACTTC. Translated: CASSLSDFLSYEQYF. This sequence joins TRBV14 and TRBJ2-7; possible D gene TRBD2, 5 bases. Germline V CDR1 and CDR2: SGHDN, FVKESK. Trimming cost V 4 bases and J 3 bases, with 16 bases left between them. The CDR3 totals 15 residues.